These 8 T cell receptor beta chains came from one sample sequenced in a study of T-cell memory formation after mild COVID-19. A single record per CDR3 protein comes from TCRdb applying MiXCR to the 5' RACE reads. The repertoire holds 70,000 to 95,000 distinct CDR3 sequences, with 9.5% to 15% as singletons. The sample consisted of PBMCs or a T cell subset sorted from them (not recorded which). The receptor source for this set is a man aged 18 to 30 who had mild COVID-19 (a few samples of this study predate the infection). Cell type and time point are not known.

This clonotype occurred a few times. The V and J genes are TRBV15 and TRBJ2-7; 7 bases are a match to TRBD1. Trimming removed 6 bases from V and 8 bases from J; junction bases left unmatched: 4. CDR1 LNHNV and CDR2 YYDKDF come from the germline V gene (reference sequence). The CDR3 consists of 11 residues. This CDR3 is CATRTGNKQYV. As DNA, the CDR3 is TGTGCCACCAGGACAGGGAATAAGCAGTACGTC.

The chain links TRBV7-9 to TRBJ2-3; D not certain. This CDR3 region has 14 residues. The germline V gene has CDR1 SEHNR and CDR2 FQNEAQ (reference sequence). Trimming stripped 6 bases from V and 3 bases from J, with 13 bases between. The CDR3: CASRGPRGTDTQYF. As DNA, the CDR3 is TGTGCCAGCAGGGGCCCCAGAGGAACAGATACGCAGTATTTT. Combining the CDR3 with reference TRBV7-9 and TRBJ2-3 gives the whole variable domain DTGVSQNPRHKITKRGQNVTFRCDPISEHNRLYWYRQTLGQGPEFLTYFQNEAQLEKSRLLSDRFSAERPKGSFSTLEIQRTEQGDSAMYLCASRGPRGTDTQYFGPGTRLTVL.

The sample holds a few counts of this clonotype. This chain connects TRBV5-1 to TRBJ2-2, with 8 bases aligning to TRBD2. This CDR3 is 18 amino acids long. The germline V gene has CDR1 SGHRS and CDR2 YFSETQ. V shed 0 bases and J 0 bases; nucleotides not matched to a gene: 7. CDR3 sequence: CASSLVVGLVPNTGELFF. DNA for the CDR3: TGCGCCAGCAGCTTGGTAGTGGGACTAGTTCCGAACACCGGGGAGCTGTTTTTT.

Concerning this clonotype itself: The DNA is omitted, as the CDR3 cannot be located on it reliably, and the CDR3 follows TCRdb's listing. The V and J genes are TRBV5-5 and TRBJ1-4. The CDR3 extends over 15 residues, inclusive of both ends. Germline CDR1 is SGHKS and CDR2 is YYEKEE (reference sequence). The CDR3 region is CASSLGPLIEENCFF.

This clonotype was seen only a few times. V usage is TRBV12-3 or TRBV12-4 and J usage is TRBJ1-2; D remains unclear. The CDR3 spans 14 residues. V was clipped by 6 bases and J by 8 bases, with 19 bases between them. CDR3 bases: TGTGCCAGCAGCCCCCCTGTCAGCACCATGGGCTACACCTTC. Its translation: CASSPPVSTMGYTF.

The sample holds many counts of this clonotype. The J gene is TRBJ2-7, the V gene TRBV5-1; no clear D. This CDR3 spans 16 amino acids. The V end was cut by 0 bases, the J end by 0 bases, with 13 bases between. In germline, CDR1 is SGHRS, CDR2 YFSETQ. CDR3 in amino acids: CASSLADRPHSYEQYF. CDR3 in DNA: TGCGCCAGCAGCTTGGCAGATCGCCCCCACTCCTACGAGCAGTACTTC.

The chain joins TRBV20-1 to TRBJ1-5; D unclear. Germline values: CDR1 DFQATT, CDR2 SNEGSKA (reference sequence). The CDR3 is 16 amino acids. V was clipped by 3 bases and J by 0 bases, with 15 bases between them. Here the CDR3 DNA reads TGCAGTGCTAGGAAAGTAGGAGTGCCTAGCAATCAGCCCCAGCATTTT. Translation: CSARKVGVPSNQPQHF.

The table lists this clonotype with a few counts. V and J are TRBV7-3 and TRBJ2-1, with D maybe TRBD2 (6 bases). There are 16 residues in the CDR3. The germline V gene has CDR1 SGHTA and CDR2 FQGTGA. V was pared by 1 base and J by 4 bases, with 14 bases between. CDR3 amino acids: CASSLNSGDTYNEQFF. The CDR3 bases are TGTGCCAGCAGCTTAAATTCGGGGGATACGTACAATGAGCAGTTCTTC. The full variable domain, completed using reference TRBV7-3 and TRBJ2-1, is GAGVSQTPSNKVTEKGKYVELRCDPISGHTALYWYRQSLGQGPEFLIYFQGTGAADDSGLPNDRFFAVRPEGSVSTLKIQRTERGDSAVYLCASSLNSGDTYNEQFFGPGTRLTVL.